This T cell receptor beta chain was recovered during a study of beta chain features in type 1 diabetes. As for the study in general: The samples had around 98 million sorted cells examined in all. Study observations and caveats: Patients' naive, central memory and Treg TCRB repertoires seemed closer to one another than those of healthy donors. In every one of the four CD4+ subsets, TCRB CDR3s were moderately but significantly shorter in Type 1 diabetes patients. Researchers caution that PCR might favor shorter templates, equally among patients and controls.

Expressed TCRB transcripts were sequenced, since all the RNA that had been isolated was reverse transcribed. Produced via immunoSEQ multiplex PCR; TCRdb's table is partial and in-frame only. Of 280,000 or so clones in the sample, approximately 15% were seen once. By way of CD45RO/CCR7/CD25/CD127/CD95/CD27, the CD4+ regulatory, stem cell-like memory, central memory and naive cells were sorted. The CDR3 runs to 13 residues. V lost 1 base and J 1 base, leaving 5 bases between the germline ends. Per germline, CDR1 LNHNV and CDR2 YYDKDF (reference sequence). About this clone itself: Its antigen is currently unknown. Different DNA sequences within this sample yield the same CDR3.

The source material was naive CD4+ T cells from blood. This rearrangement joins TRBV15 to TRBJ2-7, with D hard to call. This TCR derives from a man in his late teens or twenties with type 1 diabetes. This CDR3 reads CATSRGGSYEQYF. The CDR3 nucleotides are TGTGCCACCAGCAGAGGCGGTTCCTACGAGCAGTACTTC. Supplemented by reference TRBV15 and TRBJ2-7, the full variable domain reads DAMVIQNPRYQVTQFGKPVTLSCSQTLNHNVMYWYQQKSSQAPKLLFHYYDKDFNNEADTPDNFQSRRPNTSFCFLDIRSPGLGDTAMYLCATSRGGSYEQYFGPGTRLTVT.